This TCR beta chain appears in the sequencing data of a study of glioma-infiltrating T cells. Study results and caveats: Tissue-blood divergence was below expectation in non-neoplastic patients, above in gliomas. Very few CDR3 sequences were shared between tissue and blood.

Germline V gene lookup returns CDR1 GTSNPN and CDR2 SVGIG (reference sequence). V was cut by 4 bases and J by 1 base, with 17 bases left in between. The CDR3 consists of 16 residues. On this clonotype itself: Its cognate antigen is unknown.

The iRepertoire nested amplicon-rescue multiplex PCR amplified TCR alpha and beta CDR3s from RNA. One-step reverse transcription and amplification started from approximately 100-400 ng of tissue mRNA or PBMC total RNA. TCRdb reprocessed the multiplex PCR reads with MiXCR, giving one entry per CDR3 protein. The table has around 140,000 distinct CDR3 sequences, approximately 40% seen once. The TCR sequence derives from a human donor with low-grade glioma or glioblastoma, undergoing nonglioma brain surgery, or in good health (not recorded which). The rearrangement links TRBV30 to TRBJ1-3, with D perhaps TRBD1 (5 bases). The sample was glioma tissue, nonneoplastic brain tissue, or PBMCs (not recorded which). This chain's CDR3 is CAWNLRQMMSGNTIYF. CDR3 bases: TGTGCCTGGAATCTACGACAGATGATGTCTGGAAACACCATATATTTT.